This is a list of T cell receptor beta chains from one sample in a study of cytomegalovirus exposure and HLA in healthy donors. Clones were sequenced by immunoSEQ multiplex PCR, and TCRdb holds only the in-frame ones, with some missing. The table shows under 110,000 clones, with over 70% occurring only once. The sequencing sample was made of PBMCs. The origin of the receptors is a boy younger than 18 in good health and CMV-seronegative. Both conserved end residues are part of each CDR3. The D gene is left open where the match is weak. Only part of the rows carry a size: once, few, many, or a class if the clone is expanded.

abundance: -
v_gene: TRBV7-9
j_gene: TRBJ1-5
d_gene: -
CDR3nt: TGTGCCAGCAGCTTCCCCGGGAGCGGTCAGCCCCAGCATTTT
CDR3aa: CASSFPGSGQPQHF

abundance: -
v_gene: TRBV5-1
j_gene: TRBJ1-1
d_gene: -
CDR3nt: TGCGCCAGCAGCCCCCGAGTTTTGAACACTGAAGCTTTCTTT
CDR3aa: CASSPRVLNTEAFF

abundance: -
v_gene: TRBV6-1
j_gene: TRBJ2-5
d_gene: TRBD1
CDR3nt: TGTGCCAGCACTGGACAGGGGGCTTGGGGTGAGACCCAGTACTTC
CDR3aa: CASTGQGAWGETQYF

abundance: -
v_gene: TRBV7-9
j_gene: TRBJ1-1
d_gene: -
CDR3nt: TGTGCCAGCAGCCCACCGTCCCAGTACACTGAAGCTTTCTTT
CDR3aa: CASSPPSQYTEAFF

abundance: -
v_gene: TRBV2
j_gene: TRBJ2-1
d_gene: TRBD2
CDR3nt: TGTGCCAGCAGTGGGCTAGCGGGAACAGGGGACAATGAGCAGTTCTTC
CDR3aa: CASSGLAGTGDNEQFF

abundance: few
v_gene: TRBV27
j_gene: TRBJ2-7
d_gene: TRBD2
CDR3nt: TGTGCCGCCATGCCAACGGGGGGCTACGAGCAGTACTTC
CDR3aa: CAAMPTGGYEQYF

abundance: -
v_gene: TRBV5-6
j_gene: TRBJ2-2
d_gene: TRBD1
CDR3nt: TGTGCCAGCAGCTTCTGGCAGGGGGCGACCGGGGAGCTGTTTTTT
CDR3aa: CASSFWQGATGELFF

abundance: -
v_gene: TRBV5-1
j_gene: TRBJ2-3
d_gene: TRBD1
CDR3nt: TGCGCCAGCAGCACGGGGACAGGATCCACAGATACGCAGTATTTT
CDR3aa: CASSTGTGSTDTQYF

abundance: -
v_gene: TRBV7-3
j_gene: TRBJ2-1
d_gene: -
CDR3nt: TGTGCCAGCAGCCAGGATGGGACTGCCAACAATGAGCAGTTCTTC
CDR3aa: CASSQDGTANNEQFF

abundance: few
v_gene: TRBV2
j_gene: TRBJ1-2
d_gene: TRBD1
CDR3nt: TGTGCCAGCAGCGGGCAAGGGGGCTTTTATGGCTACACCTTC
CDR3aa: CASSGQGGFYGYTF

abundance: -
v_gene: TRBV5-6
j_gene: TRBJ2-7
d_gene: TRBD2
CDR3nt: TGTGCCAGCAGCTTGGCCAAGTCTAGCGGCCTGAGCTCCTACGAGCAGTACTTC
CDR3aa: CASSLAKSSGLSSYEQYF

abundance: -
v_gene: TRBV6-1
j_gene: TRBJ2-5
d_gene: TRBD2
CDR3nt: TGTGCCAGCAGTGAAGCGTTGGCAGGGAGGGGAGGAGAGACCCAGTACTTC
CDR3aa: CASSEALAGRGGETQYF

abundance: -
v_gene: TRBV7-2
j_gene: TRBJ1-2
d_gene: -
CDR3nt: TGTGCCAGCAGCTTAGCCACAGCATTGGACTATGGCTACACCTTC
CDR3aa: CASSLATALDYGYTF

abundance: once
v_gene: TRBV27
j_gene: TRBJ2-1
d_gene: TRBD2
CDR3nt: TGTGCCAGCTTTACGGGAGGGTGGGGAAATGAGCAGTTCTTC
CDR3aa: CASFTGGWGNEQFF

abundance: -
v_gene: TRBV13
j_gene: TRBJ2-7
d_gene: -
CDR3nt: TGTGCCAGCAGCTTAGGCAGTTCTTACGAGCAGTACTTC
CDR3aa: CASSLGSSYEQYF

abundance: -
v_gene: TRBV7-9
j_gene: TRBJ1-5
d_gene: TRBD1
CDR3nt: TGTGCCAGCAGCTCCGACAGGGGATGGGATCAGCCCCAGCATTTT
CDR3aa: CASSSDRGWDQPQHF

abundance: -
v_gene: TRBV4-1
j_gene: TRBJ2-1
d_gene: TRBD2
CDR3nt: TGCGCCAGCAGCCTGATTTGGGCGGGAGAGGTCGATGAGCAGTTCTTC
CDR3aa: CASSLIWAGEVDEQFF

abundance: -
v_gene: TRBV7-9
j_gene: TRBJ2-7
d_gene: -
CDR3nt: TGTGCCAGCAGCCCACGAGGCAGTACCTACGAGCAGTACTTC
CDR3aa: CASSPRGSTYEQYF

abundance: -
v_gene: TRBV9
j_gene: TRBJ1-1
d_gene: TRBD1
CDR3nt: TGTGCCAGCAGCCCAGGGGGCATGAACACTGAAGCTTTCTTT
CDR3aa: CASSPGGMNTEAFF

abundance: -
v_gene: TRBV30
j_gene: TRBJ2-1
d_gene: -
CDR3nt: TGTGCCTGGAGTCCATGGTTGGCGTCGGGCTCCTACAATGAGCAGTTCTTC
CDR3aa: CAWSPWLASGSYNEQFF

abundance: -
v_gene: TRBV7-6
j_gene: TRBJ1-1
d_gene: -
CDR3nt: TGTGCCAGCAGCTTAGATATCAGGGGAAACACTGAAGCTTTCTTT
CDR3aa: CASSLDIRGNTEAFF

abundance: once
v_gene: TRBV5-6
j_gene: TRBJ2-5
d_gene: -
CDR3nt: TGTGCCAGCAGCTTTTGGGACAATAGCCAAGAGACCCAGTACTTC
CDR3aa: CASSFWDNSQETQYF

abundance: -
v_gene: TRBV4-1
j_gene: TRBJ2-2
d_gene: -
CDR3nt: TGCGCCAGCAGCCAAGCGGCAGGGGCCACCGGGGAGCTGTTTTTT
CDR3aa: CASSQAAGATGELFF

abundance: -
v_gene: TRBV28
j_gene: TRBJ1-5
d_gene: -
CDR3nt: TGTGCCAGCAACCTCCGGGACATAGATCAGCCCCAGCATTTT
CDR3aa: CASNLRDIDQPQHF

abundance: -
v_gene: TRBV15
j_gene: TRBJ1-1
d_gene: TRBD1
CDR3nt: TGTGCCACCAGCAGAGATCAGAGAGGACAGGGGGCTGAAGCTTTCTTT
CDR3aa: CATSRDQRGQGAEAFF

abundance: -
v_gene: TRBV4-1
j_gene: TRBJ1-1
d_gene: -
CDR3nt: TGCGCCAGCAGCCTCGGCGGTGAAGCTTTCTTT
CDR3aa: CASSLGGEAFF

abundance: -
v_gene: TRBV29-1
j_gene: TRBJ1-5
d_gene: -
CDR3nt: TGCAGCGTTGGGGGAGGTGGGGAGCCCCAGCATTTT
CDR3aa: CSVGGGGEPQHF

abundance: -
v_gene: TRBV1
j_gene: TRBJ2-4
d_gene: -
CDR3nt: -
CDR3aa: CTSSQDTGGGFASGIQCF

abundance: few
v_gene: TRBV19
j_gene: TRBJ1-4
d_gene: TRBD1
CDR3nt: TGTGCCAGTAGTGTGGACAGGGGTGTTGGAGAAAAACTGTTTTTT
CDR3aa: CASSVDRGVGEKLFF

abundance: -
v_gene: TRBV28
j_gene: TRBJ1-6
d_gene: -
CDR3nt: TGTGCCAGCAACACACCCCGGAGCTCCTATAATTCACCCCTCCACTTT
CDR3aa: CASNTPRSSYNSPLHF

abundance: -
v_gene: TRBV7-9
j_gene: TRBJ2-2
d_gene: TRBD1
CDR3nt: TGTGCCAGCAGCTCGACAGGGGGCCGGTACACCGGGGAGCTGTTTTTT
CDR3aa: CASSSTGGRYTGELFF

abundance: -
v_gene: TRBV5-1
j_gene: TRBJ1-4
d_gene: TRBD1
CDR3nt: TGCGCCAGCAGCTCTCCGGGACAGCCTAATGAAAAACTGTTTTTT
CDR3aa: CASSSPGQPNEKLFF

abundance: -
v_gene: TRBV2
j_gene: TRBJ2-2
d_gene: TRBD1
CDR3nt: TGTGCCAGCAGTGAATTGGGACAGGGGGCCCGCGGGGAGCTGTTTTTT
CDR3aa: CASSELGQGARGELFF

abundance: -
v_gene: TRBV15
j_gene: TRBJ1-1
d_gene: TRBD1
CDR3nt: TGTGCCACCAGCCCGACCGGGACAGCCATGAACACTGAAGCTTTCTTT
CDR3aa: CATSPTGTAMNTEAFF

abundance: -
v_gene: TRBV27
j_gene: TRBJ1-1
d_gene: -
CDR3nt: TGTGCCAGCAGTTTTGTGGGGAGCACTGAAGCTTTCTTT
CDR3aa: CASSFVGSTEAFF

abundance: -
v_gene: TRBV9
j_gene: TRBJ2-2
d_gene: -
CDR3nt: TGTGCCAGCAGCGTAGAGGGGGATGGTCTTATAAACACCGGAGAGCTGTTTTTT
CDR3aa: CASSVEGDGLINTGELFF

abundance: -
v_gene: TRBV10-3
j_gene: TRBJ1-2
d_gene: -
CDR3nt: TGTGCCATCAGTTTAAACGGGGACTATGGCTACACCTTC
CDR3aa: CAISLNGDYGYTF

abundance: -
v_gene: TRBV28
j_gene: TRBJ1-5
d_gene: -
CDR3nt: TGTGCCAGCAGCCCCGGGGGGGCTGGCAATCAGCCCCAGCATTTT
CDR3aa: CASSPGGAGNQPQHF

abundance: -
v_gene: TRBV7-2
j_gene: TRBJ2-5
d_gene: -
CDR3nt: TGTGCCAGCAGCTCGTGGACACGACAAGAGACCCAGTACTTC
CDR3aa: CASSSWTRQETQYF

abundance: few
v_gene: TRBV15
j_gene: TRBJ1-1
d_gene: -
CDR3nt: TGTGCCACCAGCAGAGCCGGGAACACTGAAGCTTTCTTT
CDR3aa: CATSRAGNTEAFF

abundance: -
v_gene: TRBV6-1
j_gene: TRBJ2-7
d_gene: -
CDR3nt: TGTGCCAGCAGTTTAAGGGGGACAACCTACGAGCAGTACTTC
CDR3aa: CASSLRGTTYEQYF

abundance: few
v_gene: TRBV7-6
j_gene: TRBJ2-7
d_gene: -
CDR3nt: TGTGCCAGCAGCCCTTATAACGCACTCTCCTACGAGCAGTACTTC
CDR3aa: CASSPYNALSYEQYF